A single sample gave rise to the 27 T cell receptor beta chains below, sequenced in a study of shared T cell receptors in the human thymus. The table came from immunoSEQ multiplex PCR; TCRdb's copy has only in-frame clones and leaves some out. Counted here are approximately 760,000 clones, approximately 85% occurring once; the ten biggest clones make up more than 0.01%. The same data also contributed to another study, on human thymus T cells.

Sequenced sample: thymocytes. These receptors originate from a girl under three years old with a congenital heart defect.

This sequence joins TRBV28 and TRBJ1-1; perhaps TRBD1 as D (5 bases). V dropped 2 bases and J dropped 0 bases, with 19 bases sitting between them. Germline CDR1 MDHEN, CDR2 SYDVKM. The CDR3 has 18 residues. The DNA for the CDR3 is TGTGCCAGCAGTTTAAGTCGGACACAGACCGACATGAACACTGAAGCTTTCTTT. Encoded protein: CASSLSRTQTDMNTEAFF.

This clone occurred once. The V and J genes are TRBV6-4 and TRBJ2-3, with TRBD2 identical over 9 bases. The J segment lost 6 bases and the V segment lost 2 bases, leaving 12 bases of the junction unmatched. This CDR3 region has 17 residues. Germline V gene lookup returns CDR1 MRHNA and CDR2 SNTAGT. The CDR3 DNA sequence: TGTGCCAGCAGTGACAATCCCTGGGCGGGGGGGCCCGATACGCAGTATTTT. Translation: CASSDNPWAGGPDTQYF.

The chain carries TRBV23-1 and TRBJ1-1; 9 bases line up with TRBD1. TRBV23-1 is recorded as an ORF, its role being uncertain. Losses at the gene ends were 6 bases for V and 2 bases for J; bases not matched to a gene: 7. The CDR3 covers 15 residues. DNA for the CDR3: TGCGCCAGCAGGGGGAGGACAGGGGTAAACACTGAAGCTTTCTTT. Residues: CASRGRTGVNTEAFF.

This chain links TRBV10-1 with TRBJ2-2; D may be TRBD2 (6 bases). V lost 6 bases and J 5 bases, leaving 10 bases between the germline ends. This CDR3 has 13 residues. Germline lookup yields CDR1 WNHNN and CDR2 SYGVQD (reference sequence). The CDR3 nucleotides read TGCGCCAGCAGCCACGGGACTACCGGGGAGCTGTTTTTT. Its protein product is CASSHGTTGELFF.

V gene TRBV19 combines with J gene TRBJ1-6; 9 bases are shared with TRBD1. CDR1 is LNHDA, CDR2 SQIVND, per germline (reference sequence). V was clipped by 6 bases and J by 9 bases; unmatched bases: 15. There are 17 residues in the CDR3. The CDR3 loop reads CASRPRVRDREGSPLHF. The CDR3 region has the DNA TGTGCCAGTAGACCCCGGGTGCGGGACAGGGAGGGTTCACCCCTCCACTTT. Filled out from reference TRBV19 and TRBJ1-6, the complete variable domain reads DGGITQSPKYLFRKEGQNVTLSCEQNLNHDAMYWYRQDPGQGLRLIYYSQIVNDFQKGDIAEGYSVSREKKESFPLTVTSAQKNPTAFYLCASRPRVRDREGSPLHFGNGTRLTVT.

The V call is TRBV29-1, the J call TRBJ1-1, with TRBD1 matching over 11 bases. CDR1 SQVTM and CDR2 ANQGSEA come from the germline V gene. The CDR3 consists of 15 residues. With V trimmed by 4 bases and J by 5 bases, 9 bases remained unmatched. This CDR3 is CSVVGTGTGGTEAFF. The CDR3 nucleotides are TGCAGCGTTGTCGGGACCGGGACAGGGGGGACTGAAGCTTTCTTT.

The rearrangement links TRBV11-3 to TRBJ2-7; the D is unclear. CDR3 length: 13 residues. The ends were cut back, 5 bases at V and 7 bases at J, with 15 bases in the middle. In germline, CDR1 is SGHNT, CDR2 YENEEA. The CDR3: CASSLSRFTEQYF. Written as DNA, the CDR3 is TGTGCCAGCAGCCTTAGTCGGTTCACGGAGCAGTACTTC.

The genes are TRBV9 and TRBJ1-6; the D is unclear. There are 16 residues in the CDR3. V lost 3 bases and J lost 0, with 10 bases in between. CDR1 SGDLS and CDR2 YYNGEE come from the germline V gene. CDR3 bases: TGTGCCAGCAGCGATGATCCTAGCTCCTATAATTCACCCCTCCACTTT. It translates to CASSDDPSSYNSPLHF.

V usage is TRBV7-9 and J usage is TRBJ2-7, with 7 bases that match TRBD1. Germline-derived CDR1 and CDR2 are SEHNR and FQNEAQ (reference sequence). V was clipped by 1 base and J by 0 bases; unmatched bases: 3. This CDR3 spans 15 amino acids. The CDR3 DNA follows: TGTGCCAGCAGCTTAGTACAGGGGCCCTCCTACGAGCAGTACTTC. This sequence encodes CASSLVQGPSYEQYF.

The chain employs TRBV9 and TRBJ2-3; D possibly corresponds to TRBD1 (6 bases). This CDR3 is built from 17 residues. Germline V gene data show CDR1 as SGDLS and CDR2 as YYNGEE. Trimming shortened V by 2 bases and J by 6 bases, and 22 bases separated the two germline ends. DNA for the CDR3: TGTGCCAGCAGCGTTCGTTCGGGACACCAGCAGGGGGATACGCAGTATTTT. Translated, it gives CASSVRSGHQQGDTQYF. The entire variable domain, with the rest obtained from reference TRBV9 and TRBJ2-3, is as follows: DSGVTQTPKHLITATGQRVTLRCSPRSGDLSVYWYQQSLDQGLQFLIQYYNGEERAKGNILERFSAQQFPDLHSELNLSSLELGDSALYFCASSVRSGHQQGDTQYFGPGTRLTVL.

The V call is TRBV5-6, the J call TRBJ1-6; D unclear. The germline V gene encodes CDR1 SGHDT and CDR2 YYEEEE. Trimming removed 0 bases from V and 2 bases from J, with 6 bases in between. The CDR3 consists of 15 residues. The CDR3 DNA reads TGTGCCAGCAGCTTGGTAGCGGCCTATAATTCACCCCTCCACTTT. Its translation: CASSLVAAYNSPLHF.

The chain recombines TRBV28 with TRBJ1-6, with a weak D call TRBD1 (5 bases). Trimming pared 5 bases from V and 15 bases from J, leaving 26 bases between. CDR1 MDHEN and CDR2 SYDVKM come from the germline V gene. The CDR3 has 16 amino acids. The CDR3 DNA reads TGTGCCAGCAGTCCCCTCGGGGGAGGGGCTCATACGCGCCTCCACTTT. As protein: CASSPLGGGAHTRLHF.

The V gene is TRBV2, the J gene TRBJ1-2, with D uncertain. The CDR3 totals 14 residues. The germline CDR1 and CDR2 sequences are SNHLY and FYNNEI. Trimming shortened V by 4 bases and J by 4 bases, and 13 bases separated the two germline ends. The CDR3 loop is CASSAFELGYGYTF. The DNA of the CDR3 is TGTGCCAGCAGTGCCTTTGAACTCGGCTATGGCTACACCTTC.

The V gene is TRBV28, the J gene TRBJ1-5; D may be TRBD1 (5 bases). This CDR3 spans 15 amino acids. Between the trimmed V and J ends, which lost 6 bases and 0 bases, there was a span of 12 bases. Per the germline V gene, CDR1 is MDHEN and CDR2 is SYDVKM. The CDR3 here is CASRRQFYSNQPQHF. The CDR3 DNA follows: TGTGCCAGCAGGAGACAGTTTTATAGCAATCAGCCCCAGCATTTT.

In this sample, this clone turned up once. The gene calls are TRBV28 and TRBJ2-3, with 8 bases that match TRBD2. CDR3 length: 18 residues. Germline CDR1 and CDR2: MDHEN and SYDVKM. V lost 7 bases and J lost 0; bases outside the gene matches: 15. The CDR3 sequence is CASTQLPGTRCSTDTQYF. The DNA for the CDR3 is TGTGCCAGCACCCAACTCCCCGGGACTAGGTGCAGCACAGATACGCAGTATTTT.

This clone was picked up one time. This rearrangement joins TRBV10-1 to TRBJ1-2; 8 nucleotides match TRBD1. This CDR3 is built from 14 residues. Per the germline V gene, CDR1 is WNHNN and CDR2 is SYGVQD (reference sequence). The trim removed 1 base at V and 5 bases at J, leaving 3 bases unmatched. CDR3 nucleotides: TGCGCCAGCAGTGAGTTAGACAGGGGTTATGGCTACACCTTC. It is translated as CASSELDRGYGYTF.

The chain combines TRBV14 with TRBJ1-2; D is perhaps TRBD1 (6 bases). This CDR3 comprises 17 residues. V lost 4 bases, J lost 2 bases, and 20 bases lay in between. CDR1 and CDR2 (germline): SGHDN, FVKESK. The CDR3 sequence is CASSPGVKGKPNYGYTF. In DNA, the CDR3 is TGTGCCAGCAGCCCAGGGGTCAAGGGGAAACCAAACTATGGCTACACCTTC.

The chain has TRBV14 and TRBJ2-7; a weak D match, TRBD1 (6 bases). The CDR3 loop spans 21 amino acids. Trimming shortened V by 0 bases and J by 1 base, and 28 bases separated the two germline ends. CDR1 and CDR2 (germline): SGHDN, FVKESK. The CDR3: CASSQDGVSGVGGGGSYEQYF. The CDR3 DNA reads TGTGCCAGCAGCCAAGATGGTGTGTCAGGGGTTGGTGGAGGTGGGTCCTACGAGCAGTACTTC.

The J gene is TRBJ2-2, the V gene TRBV28; D possibly corresponds to TRBD1 (6 bases). The CDR3 covers 16 residues. V was clipped by 6 bases and J by 3 bases, with 17 bases between them. CDR1 and CDR2 (germline): MDHEN, SYDVKM. The CDR3 bases are TGTGCCAGCAGATCGGGCCCACAGGGTTACACCGGGGAGCTGTTTTTT. It is translated as CASRSGPQGYTGELFF.

V and J are TRBV5-5 and TRBJ2-2, with TRBD1 matching 8 bases. Germline V gene lookup returns CDR1 SGHKS and CDR2 YYEKEE (reference sequence). The CDR3 spans 16 residues. J gave up 7 bases and V 4 bases, and 12 bases lay outside the gene matches. The CDR3: CASSPAGQGDYGELFF. Here the CDR3 DNA reads TGTGCCAGCAGCCCCGCAGGACAGGGAGATTACGGGGAGCTGTTTTTT.

This clone was detected a few times. This sequence joins TRBV7-9 and TRBJ2-7, with D tentatively TRBD1 (5 bases). Between the trimmed V and J ends, which lost 5 bases and 3 bases, there was a span of 8 bases. Germline CDR1 reads SEHNR; CDR2 reads FQNEAQ (reference sequence). The CDR3 spans 12 residues. CDR3 bases: TGTGCCAGCAGCCACGGACACTACGAGCAGTACTTC. This gives the protein CASSHGHYEQYF.

The rearrangement uses TRBV5-8 and TRBJ2-1; D is perhaps TRBD2 (5 bases). The CDR3 is made up of 14 amino acids. Trimming took off 4 bases at V and 5 bases at J, with 13 bases between the two ends. Per the germline V gene, CDR1 is SGHTS and CDR2 is YDEGEE. The CDR3 DNA reads TGTGCCAGCAGCCCTCGGGTCGGGGACAATGAGCAGTTCTTC. This encodes CASSPRVGDNEQFF.

This clone has more than one count but fewer than ten. The rearrangement links TRBV27 to TRBJ2-3; 10 bases map to TRBD2. The CDR3 runs 16 residues. V shed 2 bases and J 2 bases; nucleotides not matched to a gene: 4. CDR1 and CDR2 (germline): MNHEY, SMNVEV (reference sequence). Here the CDR3 reads CASSLGSGGYTDTQYF. In DNA form, the CDR3 reads TGTGCCAGCAGTTTAGGTAGCGGGGGGTACACAGATACGCAGTATTTT.

The rearrangement uses TRBV21-1 and TRBJ1-2; the table's D call, TRBD1, was not checked against the DNA. TRBV21-1 is described as a pseudogene. CDR3 length equals 14 residues. CDR3 bases: TGTGCCAGCTTCCCAAGCAGGTCAGGACAGAGCTACACCTTC. Amino acids: CASFPSRSGQSYTF.

The V gene is TRBV4-1, the J gene TRBJ2-2, with 7 nucleotides matching TRBD1. Unmatched junction bases numbered 12, after V lost 4 bases and J lost 4 bases. The CDR3 is 17 residues long. The germline V gene encodes CDR1 MGHRA and CDR2 YSYEKL. DNA for the CDR3: TGCGCCAGCAGCCGGCGGCCAATCGCAGGGGGCACCGGGGAGCTGTTTTTT. Amino acid sequence: CASSRRPIAGGTGELFF.

The chain uses TRBV28 and TRBJ2-2; 7 nucleotides agree with TRBD1. CDR3 size: 14 residues. V shed 9 bases, J shed 0 bases, and the junction held 4 bases outside the gene matches. Germline CDR1 reads MDHEN; CDR2 reads SYDVKM. CDR3 in amino acids: CARLTGSNTGELFF. CDR3 in DNA: TGTGCCAGACTGACAGGGTCGAACACCGGGGAGCTGTTTTTT. Variable domain in full (rest from reference TRBV28 and TRBJ2-2): DVKVTQSSRYLVKRTGEKVFLECVQDMDHENMFWYRQDPGLGLRLIYFSYDVKMKEKGDIPEGYSVSREKKERFSLILESASTNQTSMYLCARLTGSNTGELFFGEGSRLTVL.

The chain joins TRBV9 to TRBJ2-2, with D uncertain. Germline assignment: CDR1 SGDLS and CDR2 YYNGEE. CDR3 length: 13 amino acids. Trimming pared 0 bases from V and 5 bases from J, leaving 5 bases between. In DNA form, the CDR3 reads TGTGCCAGCAGCGTAGGCACAACCGGGGAGCTGTTTTTT. It translates to CASSVGTTGELFF.